This TCR beta chain is drawn from a study of T cell responses to AZD1222 COVID-19 vaccine. The study, taken as a whole, reports: White British donors predominated, females outnumbered males, and clonal diversity was possibly underestimated. Of spike-specific TCRs, nearly half reportedly target regions left unmutated in variants. Seropositive at baseline were only a handful of AZD1222 recipients.

Remarks on this clone: What it binds is unknown.

Looked up from germline, CDR1 is MDHEN and CDR2 is SYDVKM. V was clipped by 5 bases and J by 3 bases; unmatched bases: 10. The CDR3 runs to 16 residues. TCRdb keeps only in-frame clones here, not all; method: immunoSEQ multiplex PCR. The profile covers 96,000 or so clones, with about 89% appearing a single time and roughly 1.7% taken by the ten largest. This clonotype originated in an adult in good health. The rearrangement joins TRBV28 to TRBJ2-7; 10 nucleotides align to TRBD1. The sequences come from peripheral blood, collected on day 0 of AZD1222 vaccination. CDR3 coding DNA: TGTGCCAGCAGTGGGGTAGCCGGGACAGGGGACTACGAGCAGTACTTC. As protein: CASSGVAGTGDYEQYF.